This is a list of T cell receptor beta chains from one sample in a study of T-cell reconstitution after alpha-beta-depleted transplantation in children. TCRdb redid the calling of the PCR reads with MiXCR, one entry per CDR3 protein. The sample includes a few hundred thousand distinct CDR3 sequences, approximately 16% seen only once; the top ten take about 3.1%. The specimen comprised PBMCs from the stem cell graft donor, sampled from the stem cell graft. These receptors all come from a human donor who donated a stem cell graft to a child with acute lymphoblastic leukemia. Each CDR3 is given with its conserved first and last residue. D genes are given only for firm matches. The size of a clone is reported for some rows only, either as once, few or many, or as a class for expanded clones.

j_call d_call cdr3_length clone_size v_call cdr3_nt cdr3_aa
TRBJ2-5 NA 15 few TRBV7-7 TGTGCCAGCAGCTTGCGGGACTGGAGCCAAGAGACCCAGTACTTC CASSLRDWSQETQYF
TRBJ1-2 NA 13 few TRBV12-3/TRBV12-4 TGTGCCAGCACCGGATGGGGGGCCTATGGCTACACCTTC CASTGWGAYGYTF
TRBJ2-2 NA 16 few TRBV20-1 TGCAGTGCTAGAGAAAGCCTCGGGGGAGCGCCCGGGGAGCTGTTTTTT CSARESLGGAPGELFF
TRBJ2-5 NA 14 NA TRBV5-1 TGCGCCAGCCGCTATTTACAGGGCCAAGAGACCCAGTACTTC CASRYLQGQETQYF
TRBJ2-1 TRBD2 14 once TRBV7-2 TGTGCCAGCAGCAGGAGGACTAGCGGATATGAGCAGTTCTTC CASSRRTSGYEQFF
TRBJ2-7 TRBD1 13 NA TRBV5-1 TGCGCCACCGCAAGGACAGGGTCGGGCGAGCAGTACTTC CATARTGSGEQYF
TRBJ1-2 TRBD1 15 NA TRBV9 TGTGCCAGCAGATCTCCGGGACAGGTACTCCATGGCTACACCTTC CASRSPGQVLHGYTF
TRBJ1-3 NA 13 few TRBV13 TGTGCCAGCAGCTTAGGTGGGCGAAACACCATATATTTT CASSLGGRNTIYF
TRBJ2-4 TRBD2 19 NA TRBV4-1 TGCGCCAGCAGCCAAGAGCCTAGCGGGTTGGGTGAGGGCAAAAACATTCAGTACTTC CASSQEPSGLGEGKNIQYF
TRBJ2-7 TRBD1 15 NA TRBV6-1 TGTGCCAGCAGGACAACCGGGACAGGGTCCTACGAGCAGTACTTC CASRTTGTGSYEQYF
TRBJ2-4 NA 13 NA TRBV29-1 TGCAGCGTTTTAAGAGGGGTGAAAAACATTCAGTACTTC CSVLRGVKNIQYF
TRBJ2-1 NA 17 NA TRBV19 TGTGCCAGTAGTATGACACTCAGCGTTACCTCCTACAATGAGCAGTTCTTC CASSMTLSVTSYNEQFF
TRBJ2-7 NA 14 NA TRBV5-1 TGCGCCAGCATGCGTGAAGGGGGCTCCTACGAGCAGTACTTC CASMREGGSYEQYF
TRBJ2-7 TRBD2 16 NA TRBV12-3/TRBV12-4 TGTGCCAGCAGTTTACGGGCTAGCGGGACCCTTTACGAGCAGTACTTC CASSLRASGTLYEQYF
TRBJ2-3 TRBD1 19 NA TRBV11-1 TGTGCCAGCAGCTCAACAACCAGGGTTACAGGGGCCCGGGGAGATACGCAGTATTTT CASSSTTRVTGARGDTQYF
TRBJ2-2 TRBD1 17 NA TRBV4-1 TGCGCCAGCAGCCAAGATTGGGCAGGGGGCCTTGCCGGGGAGCTGTTTTTT CASSQDWAGGLAGELFF
TRBJ2-2 NA 13 NA TRBV7-3 TGTGCCAGCAGCGGGGCAGACACCGGGGAGCTGTTTTTT CASSGADTGELFF
TRBJ2-7 NA 16 few TRBV5-5 TGTGCCAGCAGGCGTCCGAGCATTAGAGGAAACTACGAGCAGTACTTC CASRRPSIRGNYEQYF
TRBJ1-1 NA 14 NA TRBV19 TGTGCCAGTAGTGGGGGGACGAAGAACACTGAAGCTTTCTTT CASSGGTKNTEAFF
TRBJ2-1 NA 13 NA TRBV5-1 TGCGCCAGCAGCCTTCGATTAGCCGATGAGCAGTTCTTC CASSLRLADEQFF
TRBJ2-1 NA 14 NA TRBV27 TGTGCCAGCAGGGCTGGGACTCCCTGGAATGAGCAGTTCTTC CASRAGTPWNEQFF
TRBJ1-1 TRBD1 15 NA TRBV2 TGTGCCAGCAACCTACTCCGGGACAGGGGTACTGAAGCTTTCTTT CASNLLRDRGTEAFF
TRBJ2-2 NA 14 few TRBV11-2 TGTGCCAGCAGCCGTTCGCCGCGCACCGGGGAGCTGTTTTTT CASSRSPRTGELFF
TRBJ2-1 TRBD2 15 few TRBV14 TGTGCCAGCAGCCAAAGGCGGGAGTCTCCGGATGAGCAGTTCTTC CASSQRRESPDEQFF
TRBJ2-3 NA 13 many TRBV5-1 TGCGCCAGCAGCTTGGCCGGCACAGATACGCAGTATTTT CASSLAGTDTQYF
TRBJ2-7 TRBD2 16 NA TRBV9 TGTGCCAGCAGCGTAGACCAGCTAGCGGCAATGTACGAGCAGTACTTC CASSVDQLAAMYEQYF
TRBJ2-1 NA 15 NA TRBV20-1 TGCAGTGCCCTGATCACTACTCAGGGGACCAATGAGCAGTTCTTC CSALITTQGTNEQFF
TRBJ2-1 TRBD2 16 once TRBV3-1 TGTGCCAGCAGAAGGGGACTAGCGGACCTCTACAATGAGCAGTTCTTC CASRRGLADLYNEQFF
TRBJ2-5 TRBD2 18 NA TRBV20-1 TGCAGTGCTAGAGATCAGGGACTAGCGGGAGGGCCCTTACAGACCCAGTACTTC CSARDQGLAGGPLQTQYF
TRBJ2-3 TRBD2 20 few TRBV20-1 TGCAGTGCTAGAGGGGGGGAACTAGCGGGAGGCCGTCCCATCACAGATACGCAGTATTTT CSARGGELAGGRPITDTQYF
TRBJ2-3 TRBD1 16 NA TRBV7-8 TGTGCCAGCAGCTTCATACTACGGACAGGGGCAGATACGCAGTATTTT CASSFILRTGADTQYF
TRBJ2-1 NA 14 NA TRBV5-6 TGTGCCAGCAGCTTGGCGGGGGCTTTAAGTGAGCAGTTCTTC CASSLAGALSEQFF
TRBJ1-4 NA 16 many TRBV12-3/TRBV12-4 TGTGCCAGCACCCTGCTGACCAGGGCAACTAATGAAAAACTGTTTTTT CASTLLTRATNEKLFF
TRBJ2-7 NA 15 NA TRBV5-1 TGCGCCAGCAGCTTCGAACGGGATGCTACCTACGAGCAGTACTTC CASSFERDATYEQYF
TRBJ2-7 NA 16 NA TRBV18 TGTGCCAGCTCACCACCGGTCACGGGATCTTCCTACGAGCAGTACTTC CASSPPVTGSSYEQYF
TRBJ2-1 TRBD2 13 NA TRBV24-1 TGTGCCACCAGTGATTTCGGGGGGAATGAGCAGTTCTTC CATSDFGGNEQFF
TRBJ2-5 TRBD1 16 few TRBV7-3 TGTGCCAGCAGCCCGACCGGGACAGGGGGGTTGGAGACCCAGTACTTC CASSPTGTGGLETQYF
TRBJ2-1 TRBD1 15 NA TRBV18 TGTGCCAGCTCACCAACGGACAGGGGTCGGAACGAGCAGTTCTTC CASSPTDRGRNEQFF
TRBJ2-1 NA 14 few TRBV20-1 TGCAGTGCTACCACCTGGGCGGTAGCGCTAGAGCAGTTCTTC CSATTWAVALEQFF
TRBJ2-5 NA 14 NA TRBV11-2 TGTGCCAGCCTGAGGGGGGCCGGATACGAGACCCAGTACTTC CASLRGAGYETQYF
TRBJ2-7 NA 13 NA TRBV29-1 TGCAGCGTTACTCCGGGGGACCGTTACGAGCAGTACTTC CSVTPGDRYEQYF
TRBJ1-5 TRBD1 16 NA TRBV2 TGTGCCAGCAGCGTTCCCCGGGACAGTAGCAATCAGCCCCAGCATTTT CASSVPRDSSNQPQHF
TRBJ1-1 NA 13 NA TRBV29-1 TGCAGCGTTGGGACAGAGCTGAACACTGAAGCTTTCTTT CSVGTELNTEAFF
TRBJ1-2 NA 15 NA TRBV4-2 TGTGCCAGCAGCCAACCTCGACAGATTAACTATGGCTACACCTTC CASSQPRQINYGYTF
TRBJ2-7 TRBD2 17 NA TRBV12-3/TRBV12-4 TGTGCCAGCGGTTCCGGGACTAGCGGGAGTAGCTCCTACGAGCAGTACTTC CASGSGTSGSSSYEQYF
TRBJ2-3 TRBD2 14 NA TRBV3-1 TGTGCCGCCTCTAGCGGGGGAAGCACAGATATGCAGTATTTT CAASSGGSTDMQYF
TRBJ1-5 TRBD1 16 NA TRBV5-5 TGTGCCAGCAGCTTGGGGCAGGGGGCGTATCACCAGCCCCAGCATTTT CASSLGQGAYHQPQHF
TRBJ1-2 TRBD1 16 few TRBV4-1 TGCGCCAGCAGCCAACCGGGACAGGGGCTTGACTATGGCTACACCTTC CASSQPGQGLDYGYTF
TRBJ1-2 NA 15 NA TRBV4-1 TGCGCCAGCAGCCATCCCTCGAAGGGATCCTATGGCTACACCTTC CASSHPSKGSYGYTF
TRBJ1-5 NA 14 few TRBV7-9 TGTGCCAGCAGCTTCGACGGTTTTAATCAGCCCCAGCATTTT CASSFDGFNQPQHF
TRBJ2-5 TRBD1 14 NA TRBV4-2 TGTGCCAGCAGTTGGGGACAGGGTGCAGAGACCCAGTACTTC CASSWGQGAETQYF
TRBJ1-5 NA 12 NA TRBV29-1 TGCAGCGTTGTGGAACTGGGTCAGCCCCAGCATTTT CSVVELGQPQHF
TRBJ2-1 NA 11 few TRBV19 TGTGCCAGTAGGACCCGAAGTGAGCAGTTCTTC CASRTRSEQFF
TRBJ2-1 TRBD2 14 few TRBV3-1 TGTGCCGGAGTAAGCGGGAGGGCGTACAATGAGCAGTTCTTC CAGVSGRAYNEQFF
TRBJ1-3 TRBD1 16 few TRBV18 TGTGCCAGCTCGCCGGGACAGGTCCTCTCTGGAAACACCATATATTTT CASSPGQVLSGNTIYF
TRBJ1-1 NA 14 few TRBV20-1 TGCAGTGCCTATCGGGCTGGGATGAACACTGAAGCTTTCTTT CSAYRAGMNTEAFF
TRBJ2-1 NA 13 few TRBV20-1 TGCAGTGCTAGATCCGGGACCTACAATGAGCAGTTCTTC CSARSGTYNEQFF
TRBJ1-1 NA 13 NA TRBV15 TGTGCCACCAGCGGCGATGGTCCCACTGAAGCTTTCTTT CATSGDGPTEAFF
TRBJ2-3 NA 16 NA TRBV9 TGTGCCAGCAGCGTAGAAGGGGGAGTCGTAACAGATACGCAGTATTTT CASSVEGGVVTDTQYF
TRBJ1-2 NA 13 few TRBV5-1 TGCGCCAGCAGCTTGGAAAGGGGAAATGGCTACACCTTC CASSLERGNGYTF